A selection of T cell receptor beta chains follows, all from one sample in a study of blood T cell repertoires in COVID-19. Profiling relied on immunoSEQ multiplex PCR, and the TCRdb table lists in-frame clones only, not all of them. Of over 250,000 clones in the sample, roughly 91% were seen once. The source material was PBMCs or T cells enriched from blood (not recorded which). The receptors stem from an older woman who had recovered from COVID-19. Each CDR3 is given with its conserved first and last residue. Fields, in order: clone size, J gene, V gene, D gene, CDR3 protein. D genes are given only for firm matches. Expanded clones get a size class; other rows say once, few or many, or leave the size out.

size: .; J: TRBJ2-2; V: TRBV5-1; D: TRBD2; CDR3: CASSLGLAGDTGELFF
size: .; J: TRBJ1-5; V: TRBV10-3; D: .; CDR3: CAIRGGNQPQHF
size: .; J: TRBJ1-5; V: TRBV3-1/TRBV3-2; D: .; CDR3: CASSQVDSPNQPQHF
size: .; J: TRBJ2-2; V: TRBV6-5; D: .; CDR3: CASMRNTGELFF
size: .; J: TRBJ1-6; V: TRBV5-1; D: .; CDR3: CASSLLQYNSPLHF
size: .; J: TRBJ1-2; V: TRBV5-1; D: .; CDR3: CASSLYTGYGYTF
size: .; J: TRBJ2-1; V: TRBV9; D: TRBD2; CDR3: CASSPGGSLSYNEQFF
size: .; J: TRBJ1-2; V: TRBV27; D: .; CDR3: CASSLSYSQGSYGYTF
size: .; J: TRBJ2-2; V: TRBV30; D: TRBD2; CDR3: CAWSVKYFGGTRGTGELFF
size: .; J: TRBJ1-6; V: TRBV7-9; D: .; CDR3: CASSADRLGSPLHF
size: .; J: TRBJ2-1; V: TRBV19; D: .; CDR3: CASASITAYNEQFF
size: .; J: TRBJ1-2; V: TRBV28; D: TRBD1; CDR3: CASSPDRDYGYTF
size: .; J: TRBJ1-2; V: TRBV5-1; D: .; CDR3: CASSSSSTGTRGYTF
size: .; J: TRBJ2-5; V: TRBV5-4; D: .; CDR3: CASSSQGDREETQYF
size: .; J: TRBJ2-1; V: TRBV29-1; D: TRBD2; CDR3: CSASGGWDEQFF
size: .; J: TRBJ1-2; V: TRBV6-5; D: .; CDR3: CASSKRQAPYGYTF
size: .; J: TRBJ1-2; V: TRBV28; D: .; CDR3: CASSSRYGYTF
size: .; J: TRBJ1-5; V: TRBV7-2; D: .; CDR3: CASSLVGGGSNQPQHF
size: .; J: TRBJ1-3; V: TRBV27; D: .; CDR3: CASSTDSSGNTIYF
size: .; J: TRBJ2-7; V: TRBV7-8; D: .; CDR3: CASSLVGQAGYEQYF
size: .; J: TRBJ2-1; V: TRBV9; D: TRBD1; CDR3: CASSVPRDRGEQFF
size: once; J: TRBJ2-3; V: TRBV24-1; D: TRBD1; CDR3: CATSDLTGGISDTQYF